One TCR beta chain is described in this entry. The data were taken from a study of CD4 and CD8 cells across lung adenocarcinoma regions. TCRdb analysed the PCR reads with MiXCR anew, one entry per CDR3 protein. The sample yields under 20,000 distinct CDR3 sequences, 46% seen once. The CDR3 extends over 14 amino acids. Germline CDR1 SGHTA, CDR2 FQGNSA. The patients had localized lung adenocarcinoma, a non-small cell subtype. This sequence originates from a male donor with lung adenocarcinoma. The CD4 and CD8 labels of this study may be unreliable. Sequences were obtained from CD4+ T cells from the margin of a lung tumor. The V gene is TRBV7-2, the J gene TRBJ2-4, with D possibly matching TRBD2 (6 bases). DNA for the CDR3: TGTGCGGGCAGCGGGCGCCGGGGTGAAAACATTCAGTACTTC. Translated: CAGSGRRGENIQYF.